Listed below are T cell receptor beta chains from one sample, sequenced in a study of T-cell memory formation after mild COVID-19. TCRdb re-analysed the 5' RACE reads in MiXCR, keeping a single row per CDR3 protein. The repertoire holds almost 350,000 distinct CDR3 sequences, with under 25% as singletons. The sample consisted of PBMCs or a T cell subset sorted from them (not recorded which). These receptors were collected from a man aged 18 to 29 who had mild COVID-19 (a few samples of this study predate the infection). Cell type and time point are not known. The CDR3 runs from the conserved cysteine through the conserved F or W. A D gene is named only where the DNA matches it firmly. The size field is filled for only some rows; it gives once, few, many or a size class.

len: 14
d_gene: NA
j_gene: TRBJ1-1
v_gene: TRBV15
abundance: NA
CDR3nt: TGTGCCACCAGCAGAGATACAGAGAACACTGAAGCTTTCTTT
CDR3aa: CATSRDTENTEAFF

len: 13
d_gene: NA
j_gene: TRBJ2-5
v_gene: TRBV27
abundance: many
CDR3nt: TGTGCCAGCAGTACGAGGTACCAAGAGACCCAGTACTTC
CDR3aa: CASSTRYQETQYF

len: 16
d_gene: NA
j_gene: TRBJ2-3
v_gene: TRBV5-1
abundance: few
CDR3nt: TGCGCCAGCAGCCCTAGCAAGTCAGCTCAGGGAGATACGCAGTATTTT
CDR3aa: CASSPSKSAQGDTQYF

len: 18
d_gene: NA
j_gene: TRBJ2-3
v_gene: TRBV24-1
abundance: NA
CDR3nt: TGTGCCACCAGTGATTTGCGGTCACCGGGAAGTGGCACAGATACGCAGTATTTT
CDR3aa: CATSDLRSPGSGTDTQYF

len: 13
d_gene: NA
j_gene: TRBJ1-1
v_gene: TRBV29-1
abundance: NA
CDR3nt: TGCAGCGTTGAGCCCGACAGACTCACTGAAGCTTTCTTT
CDR3aa: CSVEPDRLTEAFF

len: 12
d_gene: NA
j_gene: TRBJ2-7
v_gene: TRBV20-1
abundance: NA
CDR3nt: TGCAGTGCTAAGGGACCTACCTACGAGCAGTACTTC
CDR3aa: CSAKGPTYEQYF

len: 18
d_gene: TRBD1
j_gene: TRBJ1-6
v_gene: TRBV7-9
abundance: few
CDR3nt: TGTGCCAGCAGCTGGAGGGACAGGGGTCATCGAGGGAATTCACCCCTCCACTTT
CDR3aa: CASSWRDRGHRGNSPLHF

len: 16
d_gene: NA
j_gene: TRBJ2-1
v_gene: TRBV10-3
abundance: NA
CDR3nt: TGTGCCATCAGTGATTTCGGGGCAAGCTCCTACAATGAGCAGTTCTTC
CDR3aa: CAISDFGASSYNEQFF

len: 15
d_gene: NA
j_gene: TRBJ2-1
v_gene: TRBV10-3
abundance: few
CDR3nt: TGTGCCATCAGAGGACAGGGAGGGGGCTACAATGAGCAGTTCTTC
CDR3aa: CAIRGQGGGYNEQFF

len: 17
d_gene: NA
j_gene: TRBJ2-3
v_gene: TRBV6-2/TRBV6-3
abundance: few
CDR3nt: TGTGCCAGCAGTTACTCGGTCCTAACCCACCGTACAGATACGCAGTATTTT
CDR3aa: CASSYSVLTHRTDTQYF

len: 14
d_gene: TRBD2
j_gene: TRBJ2-3
v_gene: TRBV9
abundance: once
CDR3nt: TGTGCCAGCAGCAAAGGGACCGGGAGGGGTACGCAGTATTTT
CDR3aa: CASSKGTGRGTQYF

len: 14
d_gene: NA
j_gene: TRBJ1-5
v_gene: TRBV12-3/TRBV12-4
abundance: few
CDR3nt: TGTGCCAGCAGTTGGGGACTTGCGGATCAGCCCCAGCATTTT
CDR3aa: CASSWGLADQPQHF

len: 14
d_gene: TRBD1
j_gene: TRBJ1-1
v_gene: TRBV5-1
abundance: NA
CDR3nt: TGCGCCAGCAGCTTTAGGGGGCTAGGCACTGAAGCTTTCTTT
CDR3aa: CASSFRGLGTEAFF

len: 13
d_gene: TRBD1
j_gene: TRBJ1-1
v_gene: TRBV20-1
abundance: few
CDR3nt: TGCAGTGCTTCCGGGACAGTGAACACTGAAGCTTTCTTT
CDR3aa: CSASGTVNTEAFF

len: 13
d_gene: NA
j_gene: TRBJ2-7
v_gene: TRBV15
abundance: few
CDR3nt: TGTGCCACCAGCAGCCCAGCGGTCTACGAGCAGTACTTC
CDR3aa: CATSSPAVYEQYF

len: 15
d_gene: TRBD1
j_gene: TRBJ2-3
v_gene: TRBV10-3
abundance: few
CDR3nt: TGTGCCATCAGTGAGTCGGGACAGGGAACAGATACGCAGTATTTT
CDR3aa: CAISESGQGTDTQYF

len: 15
d_gene: TRBD2
j_gene: TRBJ2-3
v_gene: TRBV6-6
abundance: NA
CDR3nt: TGTGCCAGCAGCCCTAGCGGAACTCCCACCGATACGCAGTATTTT
CDR3aa: CASSPSGTPTDTQYF

len: 12
d_gene: NA
j_gene: TRBJ1-2
v_gene: TRBV6-5
abundance: NA
CDR3nt: TGTGCCACCGGACAGTCGTCTCGGGGCTACACCTTC
CDR3aa: CATGQSSRGYTF

len: 14
d_gene: NA
j_gene: TRBJ2-2
v_gene: TRBV6-1
abundance: few
CDR3nt: TGTGCCAGCAGTGAGGTTCCGAACACCGGGGAGCTGTTTTTT
CDR3aa: CASSEVPNTGELFF

len: 16
d_gene: TRBD2
j_gene: TRBJ2-3
v_gene: TRBV28
abundance: NA
CDR3nt: TGTGCCAGCAGTTTTAGCGGGGGACTGAGCACAGATACGCAGTATTTT
CDR3aa: CASSFSGGLSTDTQYF

len: 16
d_gene: TRBD1
j_gene: TRBJ1-5
v_gene: TRBV6-6
abundance: few
CDR3nt: TGTGCCAGCAGTTATACCGGGACAGGGGGATCGCAGCCCCAGCATTTT
CDR3aa: CASSYTGTGGSQPQHF

len: 16
d_gene: TRBD1
j_gene: TRBJ1-5
v_gene: TRBV12-3/TRBV12-4
abundance: NA
CDR3nt: TGTGCCAGCAGTTTTAATGTCGGGACAGGGAATCAGCCCCAGCATTTT
CDR3aa: CASSFNVGTGNQPQHF

len: 15
d_gene: NA
j_gene: TRBJ1-2
v_gene: TRBV15
abundance: NA
CDR3nt: TGTGCCACCAGCAGAGACCCCGGGGTGGGCTATGGCTACACCTTC
CDR3aa: CATSRDPGVGYGYTF

len: 17
d_gene: TRBD1
j_gene: TRBJ2-6
v_gene: TRBV9
abundance: NA
CDR3nt: TGTGCCAGCAGCGTAAACAGGGGTGGGTCTGGGGCCAACGTCCTGACTTTC
CDR3aa: CASSVNRGGSGANVLTF

len: 15
d_gene: NA
j_gene: TRBJ2-1
v_gene: TRBV28
abundance: NA
CDR3nt: TGTGCCAGCAGTTTAGCCCTGACGGCAAACAATGAGCAGTTCTTC
CDR3aa: CASSLALTANNEQFF

len: 15
d_gene: TRBD2
j_gene: TRBJ2-1
v_gene: TRBV6-2/TRBV6-3
abundance: NA
CDR3nt: TGTGCCAGCAGCAAGGGGAGGGGCCCCCCAAATGAGCAGTTCTTC
CDR3aa: CASSKGRGPPNEQFF

len: 14
d_gene: NA
j_gene: TRBJ1-1
v_gene: TRBV7-9
abundance: NA
CDR3nt: TGTGCCAGCAGCTTAGCCCGACGGAACACTGAAGCTTTCTTT
CDR3aa: CASSLARRNTEAFF

len: 13
d_gene: NA
j_gene: TRBJ1-1
v_gene: TRBV7-3
abundance: NA
CDR3nt: TGTGCCAGCAGCTTAACGTGGAGGACTGAAGCTTTCTTT
CDR3aa: CASSLTWRTEAFF

len: 15
d_gene: TRBD2
j_gene: TRBJ2-5
v_gene: TRBV15
abundance: NA
CDR3nt: TGTGCCACCAGCAGAGAGGGGGGGTACCAAGAGACCCAGTACTTC
CDR3aa: CATSREGGYQETQYF

len: 14
d_gene: NA
j_gene: TRBJ1-1
v_gene: TRBV15
abundance: few
CDR3nt: TGTGCCACCAGCAGAGAACGAGAGAACACTGAAGCTTTCTTT
CDR3aa: CATSRERENTEAFF

len: 14
d_gene: NA
j_gene: TRBJ2-7
v_gene: TRBV4-1
abundance: few
CDR3nt: TGCGCCAGCAGCCAAGGGGTGGAGGGCTACGAGCAGTACTTC
CDR3aa: CASSQGVEGYEQYF

len: 10
d_gene: TRBD1
j_gene: TRBJ2-3
v_gene: TRBV27
abundance: NA
CDR3nt: TGTGCCTCCTGGGACAGGAAGCAGTATTTT
CDR3aa: CASWDRKQYF

len: 18
d_gene: TRBD1
j_gene: TRBJ1-5
v_gene: TRBV7-2
abundance: NA
CDR3nt: TGTGCCAGCAGCGGACGGGGGACAGGGGGCACTCGCAATCAGCCCCAGCATTTT
CDR3aa: CASSGRGTGGTRNQPQHF

len: 15
d_gene: TRBD1
j_gene: TRBJ2-5
v_gene: TRBV6-1
abundance: NA
CDR3nt: TGTGCCAGCGGTAGAGGACAGGGCGTCCAAGAGACCCAGTACTTC
CDR3aa: CASGRGQGVQETQYF

len: 15
d_gene: TRBD1
j_gene: TRBJ2-2
v_gene: TRBV10-3
abundance: few
CDR3nt: TGTGCCGGGAAAGGGGACAGCCTGAACACCGGGGAGCTGTTTTTT
CDR3aa: CAGKGDSLNTGELFF

len: 14
d_gene: NA
j_gene: TRBJ1-1
v_gene: TRBV12-3/TRBV12-4
abundance: many
CDR3nt: TGTGCCAGCAGCCCATTGACAGGAAACACTGAAGCTTTCTTT
CDR3aa: CASSPLTGNTEAFF

len: 21
d_gene: TRBD2
j_gene: TRBJ2-1
v_gene: TRBV6-2/TRBV6-3
abundance: NA
CDR3nt: TGTGCCAGCAGTTACTCGCCACGAGGGACTAGCGGGGCCAGGTCCTACAATGAGCAGTTCTTC
CDR3aa: CASSYSPRGTSGARSYNEQFF

len: 14
d_gene: NA
j_gene: TRBJ1-1
v_gene: TRBV10-1
abundance: many
CDR3nt: TGCGCCAGCAGTGAGTCGAGGGGGAACACTGAAGCTTTCTTT
CDR3aa: CASSESRGNTEAFF

len: 14
d_gene: NA
j_gene: TRBJ1-5
v_gene: TRBV6-6
abundance: many
CDR3nt: TGTGCCAGCAGCCCCAGCGATAGCAATCAGCCCCAGCATTTT
CDR3aa: CASSPSDSNQPQHF

len: 16
d_gene: NA
j_gene: TRBJ2-2
v_gene: TRBV2
abundance: few
CDR3nt: TGTGCCAGCAGTGATGAACAGGCTTCGAACACCGGGGAGCTGTTTTTT
CDR3aa: CASSDEQASNTGELFF

len: 17
d_gene: TRBD2
j_gene: TRBJ2-1
v_gene: TRBV3-1
abundance: few
CDR3nt: TGTGCCAGCAGCACCCGACTAGCGGGGGGGTCGGACAATGAGCAGTTCTTC
CDR3aa: CASSTRLAGGSDNEQFF

len: 14
d_gene: TRBD1
j_gene: TRBJ1-5
v_gene: TRBV7-6
abundance: NA
CDR3nt: TGTGCCAGCAGCTATGGACAGGGGATGCAGCCCCAGCATTTT
CDR3aa: CASSYGQGMQPQHF

len: 15
d_gene: NA
j_gene: TRBJ1-1
v_gene: TRBV7-2
abundance: few
CDR3nt: TGTGCCAGCAGCTTAGCGCCGAGTGGGGACACTGAAGCTTTCTTT
CDR3aa: CASSLAPSGDTEAFF

len: 12
d_gene: NA
j_gene: TRBJ1-4
v_gene: TRBV19
abundance: NA
CDR3nt: TGTGCCAGCTCGACAGGCGGGTCGGAACTGTTTTTT
CDR3aa: CASSTGGSELFF

len: 13
d_gene: NA
j_gene: TRBJ2-7
v_gene: TRBV7-9
abundance: few
CDR3nt: TGTGCCAGCAGCTACACGGGACCCAACGAGCAGTACTTC
CDR3aa: CASSYTGPNEQYF

len: 13
d_gene: TRBD1
j_gene: TRBJ1-2
v_gene: TRBV7-2
abundance: few
CDR3nt: TGTGCCAGCAGCGGACAGGTTAACTATGGCTACACCTTC
CDR3aa: CASSGQVNYGYTF

len: 12
d_gene: NA
j_gene: TRBJ1-1
v_gene: TRBV29-1
abundance: few
CDR3nt: TGCAGCGTTTCGGTGGCGAGAACTGAAGCTTTCTTT
CDR3aa: CSVSVARTEAFF

len: 13
d_gene: NA
j_gene: TRBJ2-4
v_gene: TRBV20-1
abundance: many
CDR3nt: TGCAGTGCTAGCTCAGAGGCCGCGTACATTCAGTACTTC
CDR3aa: CSASSEAAYIQYF

len: 12
d_gene: NA
j_gene: TRBJ1-2
v_gene: TRBV12-3/TRBV12-4
abundance: NA
CDR3nt: TGTGCCAGCAGTCTTACAGCCCGCGGCTACACCTTC
CDR3aa: CASSLTARGYTF

len: 16
d_gene: TRBD1
j_gene: TRBJ1-3
v_gene: TRBV7-2
abundance: NA
CDR3nt: TGTGCCAGCAGTTATGCCGGGACAGCCTCTGGAAACACCATATATTTT
CDR3aa: CASSYAGTASGNTIYF

len: 16
d_gene: NA
j_gene: TRBJ1-2
v_gene: TRBV6-2/TRBV6-3
abundance: few
CDR3nt: TGTGCCAGCAGTTACTCGCATCGGCAGATATCGGATGGCTACACCTTC
CDR3aa: CASSYSHRQISDGYTF

len: 16
d_gene: TRBD2
j_gene: TRBJ2-4
v_gene: TRBV6-4
abundance: many
CDR3nt: TGTGCCAGCAGTGCTGAAGCGGGGTTAGCCAAAAACATTCAGTACTTC
CDR3aa: CASSAEAGLAKNIQYF

len: 16
d_gene: NA
j_gene: TRBJ2-1
v_gene: TRBV29-1
abundance: few
CDR3nt: TGCAGCGTTGAAGGTTTAGGCACAGAGAACAGCAATGAGCAGTTCTTC
CDR3aa: CSVEGLGTENSNEQFF

len: 16
d_gene: TRBD1
j_gene: TRBJ1-2
v_gene: TRBV7-9
abundance: many
CDR3nt: TGTGCCAGCAGCTTAAACAGGGGGCGAACTAACTATGGCTACACCTTC
CDR3aa: CASSLNRGRTNYGYTF

len: 15
d_gene: NA
j_gene: TRBJ1-2
v_gene: TRBV15
abundance: few
CDR3nt: TGTGCCACCAGCAGAGTGTTCGGGGACGGGGATGGCTACACCTTC
CDR3aa: CATSRVFGDGDGYTF

len: 17
d_gene: TRBD2
j_gene: TRBJ2-1
v_gene: TRBV5-5
abundance: many
CDR3nt: TGTGCCAGCAGCGCCACCGGGACTAGCCTCGGAGGCAATGAGCAGTTCTTC
CDR3aa: CASSATGTSLGGNEQFF

len: 17
d_gene: TRBD2
j_gene: TRBJ2-1
v_gene: TRBV14
abundance: NA
CDR3nt: TGTGCCAGCAGCCTTCTAGCGGGGGGTGCCCTCTACAATGAGCAGTTCTTC
CDR3aa: CASSLLAGGALYNEQFF

len: 15
d_gene: TRBD2
j_gene: TRBJ2-1
v_gene: TRBV5-1
abundance: few
CDR3nt: TGCGCCAGCAGCATCAGCGGGGGGCGCAGAAATGAGCAGTTCTTC
CDR3aa: CASSISGGRRNEQFF

len: 14
d_gene: NA
j_gene: TRBJ1-1
v_gene: TRBV5-6
abundance: NA
CDR3nt: TGTGCCAGCAGCTTGGACGGGTCGCACACTGAAGCTTTCTTT
CDR3aa: CASSLDGSHTEAFF